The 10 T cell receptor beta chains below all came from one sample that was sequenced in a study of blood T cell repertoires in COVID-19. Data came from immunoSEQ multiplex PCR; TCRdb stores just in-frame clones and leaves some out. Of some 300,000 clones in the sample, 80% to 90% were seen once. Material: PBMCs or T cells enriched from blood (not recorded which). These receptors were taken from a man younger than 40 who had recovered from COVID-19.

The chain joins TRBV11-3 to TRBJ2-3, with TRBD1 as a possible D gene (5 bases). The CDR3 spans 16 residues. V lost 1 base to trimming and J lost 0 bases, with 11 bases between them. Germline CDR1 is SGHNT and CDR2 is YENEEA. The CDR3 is CASSLATDRSTDTQYF. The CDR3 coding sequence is TGTGCCAGCAGCTTAGCGACAGACAGAAGCACAGATACGCAGTATTTT.

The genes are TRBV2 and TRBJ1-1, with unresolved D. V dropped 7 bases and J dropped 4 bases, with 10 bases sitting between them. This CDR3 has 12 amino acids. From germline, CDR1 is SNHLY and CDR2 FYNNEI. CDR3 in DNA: TGTGCCAGCAAGGTAGGGAGCACTGAAGCTTTCTTT. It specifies CASKVGSTEAFF.

The CDR3 sequence: CATSLGGPYNEQFF. CDR3 nucleotide sequence: TGTGCCACCAGTTTGGGGGGACCTTACAATGAGCAGTTCTTC. The chain carries TRBV15 and TRBJ2-1, with D perhaps matching TRBD2 (6 bases). The V and J ends lost 6 bases and 4 bases respectively, with 13 bases between them. The CDR3 extends over 14 amino acids. Germline CDR1 and CDR2: LNHNV and YYDKDF (reference sequence).

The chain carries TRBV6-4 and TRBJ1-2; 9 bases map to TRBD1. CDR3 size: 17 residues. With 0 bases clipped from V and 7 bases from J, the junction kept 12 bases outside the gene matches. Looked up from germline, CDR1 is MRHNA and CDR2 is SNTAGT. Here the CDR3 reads CASSDSWVRDRVRGYTF. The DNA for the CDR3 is TGTGCCAGCAGTGACTCGTGGGTCCGGGACAGGGTACGTGGCTACACCTTC.

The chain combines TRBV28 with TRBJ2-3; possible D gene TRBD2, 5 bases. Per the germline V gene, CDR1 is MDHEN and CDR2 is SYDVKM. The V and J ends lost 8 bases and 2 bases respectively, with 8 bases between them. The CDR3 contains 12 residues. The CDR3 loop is CASGLNTDTQYF. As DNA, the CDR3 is TGTGCCAGCGGACTGAACACAGATACGCAGTATTTT.

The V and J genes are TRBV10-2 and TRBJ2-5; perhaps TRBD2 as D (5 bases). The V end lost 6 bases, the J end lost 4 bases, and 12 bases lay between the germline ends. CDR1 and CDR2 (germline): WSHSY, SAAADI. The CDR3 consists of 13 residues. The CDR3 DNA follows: TGCGCCAGCAGCTGGACTGGTCGAGAGACCCAGTACTTC. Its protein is CASSWTGRETQYF.

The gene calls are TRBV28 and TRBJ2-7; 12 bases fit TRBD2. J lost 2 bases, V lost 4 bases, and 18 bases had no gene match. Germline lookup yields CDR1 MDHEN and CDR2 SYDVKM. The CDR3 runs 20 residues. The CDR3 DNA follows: TGTGCCAGCAGTTCTGTATTGGTGAGACTAGCGGGGGTCAAACCCTACGAGCAGTACTTC. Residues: CASSSVLVRLAGVKPYEQYF.

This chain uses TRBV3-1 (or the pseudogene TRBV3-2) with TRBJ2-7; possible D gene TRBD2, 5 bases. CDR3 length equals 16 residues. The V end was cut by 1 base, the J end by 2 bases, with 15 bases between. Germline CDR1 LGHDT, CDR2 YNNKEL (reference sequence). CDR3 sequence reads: CASSQGVSGGTYEQYF. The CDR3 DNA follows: TGTGCCAGCAGCCAAGGCGTAAGCGGCGGCACCTACGAGCAGTACTTC.

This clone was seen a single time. The CDR3 DNA reads TGTGCCAGCAGCCACAGGACAGGGGTCTTCTCTGGGGCCAACGTCCTGACTTTC. This gives the protein CASSHRTGVFSGANVLTF. This sequence joins TRBV14 and TRBJ2-6; 9 bases fit TRBD1. The J segment lost 0 bases and the V segment lost 3 bases, leaving 6 bases of the junction unmatched. Germline V gives CDR1 SGHDN, CDR2 FVKESK. CDR3 length equals 18 residues.

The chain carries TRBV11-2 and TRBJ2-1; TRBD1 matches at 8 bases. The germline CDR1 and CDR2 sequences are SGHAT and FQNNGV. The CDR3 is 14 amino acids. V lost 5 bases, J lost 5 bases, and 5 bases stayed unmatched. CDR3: CASSRGQGNNEQFF. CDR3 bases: TGTGCCAGCAGCCGCGGACAGGGAAACAATGAGCAGTTCTTC.